This entry lists 6 T cell receptor beta chains sequenced from one sample in a study of vaccination effects on CD4 cells after COVID-19. These receptors are not linked to any known antigen. Generated by immunoSEQ multiplex PCR, the TCRdb table keeps only in-frame clones and is missing some. The table records roughly 70,000 clones, roughly 76% of them present only once. Antigen-specific CD4+ T cell clonotypes were called by their expansion after viral peptide-pool culture in ViraFEST. Following culture for about ten days, CD4+ T cells were isolated. Each participant was administered two doses of either the BNT162b2 or the mRNA-1273 vaccine. Source: CD4+ T cells from PBMCs cultured with HCoV-OC43 spike peptides, taken after COVID-19 vaccination. Sample subset: HCoV-OC43 spike overlapping peptide pool stimulation. These receptors originate from a human donor who received a COVID-19 vaccine.

This rearrangement joins TRBV15 to TRBJ1-1; 9 bases line up with TRBD1. In germline, CDR1 is LNHNV, CDR2 YYDKDF (reference sequence). V lost 4 bases to trimming and J lost 4 bases; unmatched junction nucleotides: 4. The CDR3 runs to 14 residues. The CDR3 nucleotides are TGTGCCACCAGCACGATGGGACAGGGCACTGAAGCTTTCTTT. Protein product: CATSTMGQGTEAFF.

This clone was counted once. V gene TRBV5-1 combines with J gene TRBJ1-4; D call uncertain. The CDR3 spans 15 residues. CDR1 is SGHRS, CDR2 YFSETQ, per germline. V was trimmed by 2 bases and J by 0 bases, leaving 8 bases between them. CDR3: CASSFVGATNEKLFF. The CDR3 region has the DNA TGCGCCAGCAGCTTCGTCGGTGCAACTAATGAAAAACTGTTTTTT.

V gene TRBV18 combines with J gene TRBJ2-1; a weak D match, TRBD1 (6 bases). Trimming took off 6 bases at V and 5 bases at J, with 11 bases between the two ends. Germline CDR1 reads KGHSH; CDR2 reads LQKENI. This CDR3 comprises 13 residues. DNA for the CDR3: TGTGCCAGCTCGCTCACAGGGAACAATGAGCAGTTCTTC. Amino acid sequence: CASSLTGNNEQFF.

The rearrangement uses TRBV5-1 and TRBJ2-1, with D hard to call. The CDR3 covers 15 residues. V was shortened by 0 bases and J by 0 bases, with 7 bases between the two germline ends. The V gene's germline CDR1 is SGHRS and CDR2 YFSETQ. CDR3 nucleotides: TGCGCCAGCAGCTTGGTTGTCACCTCCTACAATGAGCAGTTCTTC. This sequence encodes CASSLVVTSYNEQFF. Filled out from reference TRBV5-1 and TRBJ2-1, the complete variable domain reads KAGVTQTPRYLIKTRGQQVTLSCSPISGHRSVSWYQQTPGQGLQFLFEYFSETQRNKGNFPGRFSGRQFSNSRSEMNVSTLELGDSALYLCASSLVVTSYNEQFFGPGTRLTVL.

The chain carries TRBV7-2 and TRBJ2-7; 8 nucleotides agree with TRBD1. Germline values: CDR1 SGHTA, CDR2 FQGNSA. The CDR3 loop spans 13 amino acids. V shed 5 bases, J shed 5 bases, and the junction held 5 bases outside the gene matches. The CDR3 DNA reads as TGTGCCAGCAGCAGACAGGGGCTCAACGAGCAGTACGTC. Encoded protein: CASSRQGLNEQYV.

This clone appeared once. The chain employs TRBV18 and TRBJ2-3, with D possibly being TRBD1 (5 bases). In germline, CDR1 is KGHSH, CDR2 LQKENI. Trimming cost V 4 bases and J 1 base, with 9 bases left between them. CDR3 length: 14 amino acids. The CDR3 reads CASSLVGGTDTQYF. In DNA form, the CDR3 reads TGTGCCAGCTCACTCGTAGGGGGCACAGATACGCAGTATTTT.